This TCR beta chain was captured in a study of CD8 T cells in ankylosing spondylitis. Findings and caveats of the study: About 8 highly homologous variants made up a TCR beta motif that seemed to typify ankylosing spondylitis blood. Disease-linked clones were CD8+ and relatively rare in peripheral blood. Reports say disease-linked clones showed up significantly more in matched ankylosing spondylitis synovial fluid.

Trimming at V came to 6 bases and at J to 9 bases, leaving 13 bases not matched to a gene. There are 14 residues in the CDR3. Germline CDR1 reads SGDLS; CDR2 reads YYNGEE. About this clonotype: Its antigen remains unknown.

Using its own MiXCR run on the 5' RACE reads, TCRdb lists one record per CDR3 protein. The table shows 350,000 or so distinct CDR3 sequences, with less than 10% occurring only once. The receptor's source is a male donor with ankylosing spondylitis. Material for sequencing was blood, either unsorted or a sorted T cell fraction (not recorded which). This chain joins TRBV9 and TRBJ2-3; 7 bases agree with TRBD2. CDR3 loop: CASKSSGEGTTQYF. The CDR3 coding sequence is TGTGCCAGCAAATCCAGCGGGGAGGGAACCACGCAGTATTTT. The full variable domain, in which reference TRBV9 and TRBJ2-3 provide the parts outside the CDR3, is DSGVTQTPKHLITATGQRVTLRCSPRSGDLSVYWYQQSLDQGLQFLIQYYNGEERAKGNILERFSAQQFPDLHSELNLSSLELGDSALYFCASKSSGEGTTQYFGPGTRLTVL.